Listed here are 22 T cell receptor beta chains from one sample, sequenced in a study of blood T cell repertoires in COVID-19. Here immunoSEQ multiplex PCR was the method, and the copy in TCRdb shows in-frame clones only, minus some. The sample records about 180,000 clones, 80% to 90% being singletons. The sample comprised peripheral blood. These receptors were taken from a human donor with active or convalescent COVID-19. The donor label of this sample is uncertain.

The chain joins TRBV11-3 to TRBJ2-1; 10 bases are a match to TRBD2. The V gene end was trimmed by 4 bases and the J gene end by 7 bases; junction bases not matched to a gene: 4. The germline V gene has CDR1 SGHNT and CDR2 YENEEA. This CDR3 comprises 14 residues. CDR3: CASSSSGSSNEQFF. The CDR3 DNA reads TGTGCCAGCAGCTCTAGCGGGAGTTCAAATGAGCAGTTCTTC.

The J gene is TRBJ2-7, the V gene TRBV2; a possible D gene is TRBD1 (6 bases). The CDR3 has 13 residues. Germline values: CDR1 SNHLY, CDR2 FYNNEI. Trimming removed 6 bases from V and 7 bases from J, with 16 bases in between. The CDR3 DNA is TGTGCCAGCAGAAGGTTGGGGGCAGGAGAGCAGTACTTC. This sequence encodes CASRRLGAGEQYF.

The chain uses TRBV5-4 and TRBJ2-2; TRBD2 aligns across 13 bases. V trimming: 2 bases; J trimming: 1 base; junction bases outside the gene matches: 2. The CDR3 contains 17 residues. Looked up from germline, CDR1 is SGHNT and CDR2 is YYREEE (reference sequence). CDR3 protein: CASSFGTSGMNTGELFF. DNA for the CDR3: TGTGCCAGCAGCTTTGGGACTAGCGGGATGAACACCGGGGAGCTGTTTTTT.

The gene calls are TRBV7-9 and TRBJ1-1, with D perhaps TRBD1 (5 bases). The V and J ends lost 2 bases and 9 bases respectively, with 13 bases between them. The germline gives CDR1 SEHNR, CDR2 FQNEAQ (reference sequence). This CDR3 spans 13 amino acids. Written as DNA, the CDR3 is TGTGCCAGCAGCTTACGCTGGCAGGACAAAGCTTTCTTT. Translated, it gives CASSLRWQDKAFF.

V gene TRBV5-6 combines with J gene TRBJ1-3; 7 nucleotides match TRBD1. Germline CDR1 reads SGHDT; CDR2 reads YYEEEE. The CDR3 contains 14 residues. With 2 bases clipped from V and 4 bases from J, the junction kept 3 bases outside the gene matches. The CDR3 protein is CASSLGTEGNTIYF. In DNA, the CDR3 is TGTGCCAGCAGCTTAGGGACAGAGGGAAACACCATATATTTT.

The chain uses TRBV19 and TRBJ2-3, with 10 bases identical to TRBD2. V was pared by 5 bases and J by 4 bases, with 12 bases of the junction left unmatched. Germline values: CDR1 LNHDA, CDR2 SQIVND (reference sequence). The length of the CDR3 is 17 residues. The CDR3 here is CASSVQPSGRAADTQYF. The CDR3 region has the DNA TGTGCCAGTAGTGTACAACCCAGCGGGAGGGCTGCAGATACGCAGTATTTT.

The chain uses TRBV7-2 and TRBJ2-7, with TRBD1 matching 8 bases. CDR1 and CDR2 (germline): SGHTA, FQGNSA. CDR3 length equals 12 residues. V shed 6 bases, J shed 8 bases, and the junction held 6 bases outside the gene matches. For the CDR3, the DNA is TGTGCCAGCAGGTTGGACAGGGATCAGCAGTACTTC. Protein sequence: CASRLDRDQQYF.

The V gene is TRBV6-5, the J gene TRBJ1-1; 8 bases fit TRBD1. This CDR3 contains 11 residues. Unmatched junction bases numbered 3, after V lost 10 bases and J lost 5 bases. CDR1 and CDR2 from the germline V gene are MNHEY and SVGAGI. For the CDR3, the DNA is TGTGCCACCCGGGACAGGACTGAAGCTTTCTTT. Its protein is CATRDRTEAFF.

This rearrangement joins TRBV4-1 to TRBJ2-7; 10 bases align to TRBD2. With 4 bases clipped from V and 5 bases from J, the junction kept 11 bases outside the gene matches. The CDR3 contains 16 residues. Per germline, CDR1 MGHRA and CDR2 YSYEKL. CDR3 protein: CASSLTPLAGVHEQYF. Here the CDR3 DNA reads TGCGCCAGCAGCCTAACCCCCCTAGCGGGAGTCCACGAGCAGTACTTC.

V is TRBV24-1 and J is TRBJ2-1, with D perhaps TRBD2 (5 bases). Per the germline V gene, CDR1 is KGHDR and CDR2 is SFDVKD. The CDR3 runs 15 residues. The germline V and J ends were trimmed by 0 bases and 7 bases, with 12 bases remaining between them. The chain's CDR3 is CATSDLQTRGNEQFF. The CDR3 DNA reads as TGTGCCACCAGTGATTTGCAGACCCGCGGGAATGAGCAGTTCTTC.

This clone was picked up a small number of times. V is TRBV30 and J is TRBJ2-2; perhaps TRBD2 as D (7 bases). Germline V gives CDR1 GTSNPN, CDR2 SVGIG (reference sequence). Trimming stripped 3 bases from V and 6 bases from J, with 17 bases between. CDR3 length: 15 residues. The CDR3 DNA reads TGTGCCTGGAGAACCTCAAAGGGGGGGGCCGGGGAGCTGTTTTTT. It codes for CAWRTSKGGAGELFF. The whole variable domain, remainder taken from reference TRBV30 and TRBJ2-2, is SQTIHQWPATLVQPVGSPLSLECTVEGTSNPNLYWYRQAAGRGLQLLFYSVGIGQISSEVPQNLSASRPQDRQFILSSKKLLLSDSGFYLCAWRTSKGGAGELFFGEGSRLTVL.

The chain recombines TRBV29-1 with TRBJ2-5; TRBD2 is a possible D gene (6 bases). The germline CDR1 and CDR2 sequences are SQVTM and ANQGSEA. The CDR3 is made up of 13 amino acids. Deletions cut 3 bases from V and 4 bases from J, with 12 bases between. The CDR3 is CSVEGSGRETQYF. CDR3 bases: TGCAGCGTTGAGGGTAGCGGACGAGAGACCCAGTACTTC.

The chain combines TRBV11-3 with TRBJ2-1, with 13 bases that match TRBD2. Trimming removed 4 bases from V and 9 bases from J; junction bases left unmatched: 9. Germline values: CDR1 SGHNT, CDR2 YENEEA. The CDR3 has 16 amino acids. The CDR3, as DNA: TGTGCCAGCAGCTATAGAACTAGCGGGAGGGCCTTTGAGCAGTTCTTC. Its translation is CASSYRTSGRAFEQFF.

The genes are TRBV24-1 and TRBJ2-1; 11 bases line up with TRBD2. V lost 6 bases, J lost 6 bases, and 6 bases stayed unmatched. Germline CDR1 and CDR2: KGHDR and SFDVKD. This CDR3 region has 15 residues. CDR3 nucleotides: TGTGCCACCAGTATTGTGACTAGCGGGGTCAATGAGCAGTTCTTC. This encodes CATSIVTSGVNEQFF.

This chain links TRBV11-2 with TRBJ2-2; D might be TRBD1 (6 bases). With 5 bases removed from V and 4 bases from J, the gap between germline ends came to 20 bases. CDR3 size: 17 residues. Germline CDR1 reads SGHAT; CDR2 reads FQNNGV. The CDR3 region is CASSLNRVQGVTGELFF. The CDR3 bases are TGTGCCAGCAGCCTCAACAGGGTTCAAGGGGTCACCGGGGAGCTGTTTTTT.

This clone was seen just once. This chain uses TRBV6-5 with TRBJ1-4; TRBD1 matches at 7 bases. The CDR3 has 14 amino acids. Germline V gene sequence: CDR1 MNHEY, CDR2 SVGAGI. V was pared by 6 bases and J by 6 bases, with 7 bases of the junction left unmatched. The DNA for the CDR3 is TGTGCCAGCAGGGACAGGCAAACCTATGAAAAACTGTTTTTT. Translation gives CASRDRQTYEKLFF.

The rearrangement uses TRBV28 and TRBJ2-1; 7 nucleotides match TRBD2. V trimming: 6 bases; J trimming: 13 bases; junction bases outside the gene matches: 9. This CDR3 comprises 12 residues. CDR1 and CDR2 from the germline V gene are MDHEN and SYDVKM. Here the CDR3 reads CASRKSGTTQFF. The CDR3 nucleotides are TGTGCCAGCAGAAAGTCCGGGACTACTCAGTTCTTC.

The chain combines TRBV28 with TRBJ1-1; a possible D gene is TRBD1 (6 bases). The germline V and J ends were trimmed by 8 bases and 4 bases, with 23 bases remaining between them. The CDR3 is 16 residues long. The germline V gene encodes CDR1 MDHEN and CDR2 SYDVKM. The CDR3 here is CASPARTDFLGTEAFF. In nucleotides, the CDR3 is TGTGCCAGCCCAGCCAGGACAGATTTTTTGGGCACTGAAGCTTTCTTT. The full variable domain, in which reference TRBV28 and TRBJ1-1 provide the parts outside the CDR3, is DVKVTQSSRYLVKRTGEKVFLECVQDMDHENMFWYRQDPGLGLRLIYFSYDVKMKEKGDIPEGYSVSREKKERFSLILESASTNQTSMYLCASPARTDFLGTEAFFGQGTRLTVV.

The rearrangement uses TRBV30 and TRBJ1-2, with no clear D. The CDR3 runs 13 residues. Germline CDR1 and CDR2: GTSNPN and SVGIG (reference sequence). The V end lost 2 bases, the J end lost 5 bases, and 12 bases lay between the germline ends. CDR3 sequence (DNA): TGTGCCTGGAGTCACCGAAGCGGGTATGGCTACACCTTC. It is translated as CAWSHRSGYGYTF.

The V and J genes are TRBV7-2 and TRBJ2-7; 11 bases line up with TRBD2. The germline V gene has CDR1 SGHTA and CDR2 FQGNSA. This CDR3 region has 13 residues. J was trimmed by 12 bases and V by 1 base; bases with no gene match: 5. The CDR3 coding sequence is TGTGCCAGCAGCTTAGGACTAGCGGGGATGGCGTACTTC. It is translated as CASSLGLAGMAYF.

This clone was recorded a few times. The V and J genes are TRBV2 and TRBJ1-2; TRBD1 agrees at 9 bases. CDR1 and CDR2 from the germline V gene are SNHLY and FYNNEI. The J segment lost 4 bases and the V segment lost 8 bases, leaving 14 bases of the junction unmatched. This CDR3 is built from 16 residues. CDR3 bases: TGTGCCAGCGCTGAGACGGGACAGGGACTCCTCTATGGCTACACCTTC. The encoded protein is CASAETGQGLLYGYTF.

The chain recombines TRBV12-3 or TRBV12-4 with TRBJ2-5, with D possibly matching TRBD1 (6 bases). This CDR3 comprises 12 residues. The V end was cut by 8 bases, the J end by 5 bases, with 12 bases between. CDR3 sequence (DNA): TGTGCCAGCGAAGGGGGTACGGAGACCCAGTACTTC. This gives the protein CASEGGTETQYF.